This T cell receptor beta chain was found in a study of cytomegalovirus exposure and HLA in healthy donors. Study-wide background: Genotyping of about 400 donors showed that approximately 83% belonged to the Caucasian-associated ancestry cluster.

This clone was found once. The primer mix had 60 Vbeta and 13 Jbeta primers. Generated by immunoSEQ multiplex PCR, the TCRdb table keeps only in-frame clones and is missing some. The top ten hold over 2% of the sample, which has fewer than 200,000 clones, around 81% seen once. The clonotype comes from a woman aged 25 to 39 in good health and CMV-seronegative. Sequenced input: PBMCs.

This CDR3 reads CASSNRDTLNQPQHF. Written as DNA, the CDR3 is TGTGCCAGTAGTAACCGGGACACTCTTAATCAGCCCCAGCATTTT. V is TRBV19 and J is TRBJ1-5; D might be TRBD1 (6 bases). V dropped 4 bases and J dropped 4 bases, with 14 bases sitting between them. CDR3 size: 15 residues. Germline V gene data show CDR1 as LNHDA and CDR2 as SQIVND (reference sequence).